This T cell receptor beta chain came from a study of T-cell memory formation after mild COVID-19. About the study: TCR clusters were mostly confined to one donor each.

Study-wide points: CD4/CD8 balance characterized clones contracting day 15 to 85, and CD4+ skew characterized later expanders. Mostly located in CM and EM were contracting CD4+ clones, with contracting CD8+ clones located in EMRA.

About this clonotype itself: Its antigen is not identified.

Researchers used 5'RACE with constant-segment primers to make TCR alpha and TCR beta cDNA libraries that carry sample barcodes and UMIs. TCRdb itself ran the 5' RACE reads through MiXCR, one entry per CDR3 protein. The data hold fewer than 450,000 distinct CDR3 sequences, with less than 25% observed a single time. Losses at the gene ends were 0 bases for V and 5 bases for J; bases not matched to a gene: 5. CDR3 length equals 15 residues. In germline, CDR1 is SGDLS, CDR2 YYNGEE. The specimen sequenced was PBMCs or a T cell subset sorted from them (not recorded which). This chain uses TRBV9 with TRBJ1-1, with TRBD1 matching 9 bases. The sequence was collected from an adult woman who had mild COVID-19 (a few samples of this study predate the infection). Cell type and time point are not known. CDR3 in DNA: TGTGCCAGCAGCGTAGGGACAGGGGAGCGGACTGAAGCTTTCTTT. Its translation: CASSVGTGERTEAFF. Drawing the rest from reference TRBV9 and TRBJ1-1, the complete variable domain is DSGVTQTPKHLITATGQRVTLRCSPRSGDLSVYWYQQSLDQGLQFLIQYYNGEERAKGNILERFSAQQFPDLHSELNLSSLELGDSALYFCASSVGTGERTEAFFGQGTRLTVV.